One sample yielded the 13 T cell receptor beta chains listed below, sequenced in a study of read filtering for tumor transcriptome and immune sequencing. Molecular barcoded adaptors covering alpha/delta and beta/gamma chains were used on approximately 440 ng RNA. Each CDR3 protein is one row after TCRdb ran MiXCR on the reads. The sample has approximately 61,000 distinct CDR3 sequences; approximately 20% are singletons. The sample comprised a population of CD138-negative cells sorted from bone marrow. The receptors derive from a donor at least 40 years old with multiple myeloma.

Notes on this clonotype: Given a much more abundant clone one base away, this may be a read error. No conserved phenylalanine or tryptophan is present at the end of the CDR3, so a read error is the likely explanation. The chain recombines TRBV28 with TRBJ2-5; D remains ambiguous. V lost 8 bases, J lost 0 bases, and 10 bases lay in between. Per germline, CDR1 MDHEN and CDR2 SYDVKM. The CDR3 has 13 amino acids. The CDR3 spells CASQDSYQETQYL. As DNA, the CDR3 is TGTGCCAGCCAGGATAGTTACCAAGAGACCCAGTACCTC.

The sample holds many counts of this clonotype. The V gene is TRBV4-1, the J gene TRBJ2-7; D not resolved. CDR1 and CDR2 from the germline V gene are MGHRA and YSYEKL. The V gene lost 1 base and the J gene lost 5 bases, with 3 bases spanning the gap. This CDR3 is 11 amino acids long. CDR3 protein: CASSQGDEQYF. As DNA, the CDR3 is TGCGCCAGCAGCCAAGGGGACGAGCAGTACTTC.

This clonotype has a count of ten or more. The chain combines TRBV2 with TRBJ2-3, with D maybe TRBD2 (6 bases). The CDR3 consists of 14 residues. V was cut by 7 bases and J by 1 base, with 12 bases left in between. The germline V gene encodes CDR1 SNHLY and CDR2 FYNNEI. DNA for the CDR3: TGTGCCAGCACTCGACTAGGAGGCACAGATACGCAGTATTTT. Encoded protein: CASTRLGGTDTQYF.

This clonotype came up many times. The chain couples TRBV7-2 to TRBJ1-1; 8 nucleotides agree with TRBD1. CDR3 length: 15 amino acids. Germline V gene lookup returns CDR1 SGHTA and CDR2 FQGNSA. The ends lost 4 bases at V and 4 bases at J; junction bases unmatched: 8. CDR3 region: CASSSTGGVSTEAFF. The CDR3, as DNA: TGTGCCAGCAGCTCCACAGGGGGTGTAAGCACTGAAGCTTTCTTT.

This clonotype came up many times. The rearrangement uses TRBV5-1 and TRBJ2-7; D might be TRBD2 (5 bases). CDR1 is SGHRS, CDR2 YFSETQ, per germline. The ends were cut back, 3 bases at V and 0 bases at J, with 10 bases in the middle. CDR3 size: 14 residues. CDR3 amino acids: CASSSQAASYEQYF. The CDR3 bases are TGCGCCAGCAGCTCCCAAGCGGCCTCCTACGAGCAGTACTTC.

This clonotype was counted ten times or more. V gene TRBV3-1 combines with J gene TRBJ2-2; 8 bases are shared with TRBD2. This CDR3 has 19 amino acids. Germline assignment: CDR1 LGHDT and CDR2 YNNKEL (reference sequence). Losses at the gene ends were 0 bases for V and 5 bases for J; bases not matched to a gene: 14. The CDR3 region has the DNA TGTGCCAGCAGCCAAGATCCCCGGGCCACGGGGGGGCGGACCGGGGAGCTGTTTTTT. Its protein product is CASSQDPRATGGRTGELFF.

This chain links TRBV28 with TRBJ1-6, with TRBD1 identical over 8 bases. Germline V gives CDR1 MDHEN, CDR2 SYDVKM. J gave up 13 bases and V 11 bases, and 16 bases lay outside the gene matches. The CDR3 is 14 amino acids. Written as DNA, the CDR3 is TGTGCCTATATGCCTGGGACAGGTGGTTCTCCCCTCCACTTT. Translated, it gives CAYMPGTGGSPLHF.

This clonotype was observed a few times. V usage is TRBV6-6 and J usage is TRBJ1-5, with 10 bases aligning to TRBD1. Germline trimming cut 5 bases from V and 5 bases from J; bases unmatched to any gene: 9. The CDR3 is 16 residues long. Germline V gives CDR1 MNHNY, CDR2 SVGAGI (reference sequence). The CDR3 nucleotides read TGTGCCAGCAGTAAACAATCCGGGACAGGGGATCAGCCCCAGCATTTT. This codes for CASSKQSGTGDQPQHF.

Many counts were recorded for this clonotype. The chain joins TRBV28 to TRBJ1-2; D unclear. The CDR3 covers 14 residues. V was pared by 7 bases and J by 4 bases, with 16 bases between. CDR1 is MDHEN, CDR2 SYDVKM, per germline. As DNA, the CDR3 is TGTGCCAGCACCCACGGTAGCAACGCCTATGGCTACACCTTC. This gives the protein CASTHGSNAYGYTF.

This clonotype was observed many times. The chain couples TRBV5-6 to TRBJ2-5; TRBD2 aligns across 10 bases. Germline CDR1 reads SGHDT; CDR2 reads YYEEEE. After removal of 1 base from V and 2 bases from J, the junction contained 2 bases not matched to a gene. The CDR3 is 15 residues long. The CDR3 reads CASSLIAGGQETQYF. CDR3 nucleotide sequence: TGTGCCAGCAGCTTGATAGCGGGAGGACAAGAGACCCAGTACTTC.

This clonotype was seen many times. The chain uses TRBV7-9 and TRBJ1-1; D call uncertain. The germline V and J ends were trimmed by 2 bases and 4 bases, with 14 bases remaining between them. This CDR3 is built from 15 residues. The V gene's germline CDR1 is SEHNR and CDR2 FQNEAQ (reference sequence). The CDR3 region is CASSLNAGYSTEAFF. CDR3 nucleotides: TGTGCCAGCAGCTTAAACGCAGGCTATAGCACTGAAGCTTTCTTT.

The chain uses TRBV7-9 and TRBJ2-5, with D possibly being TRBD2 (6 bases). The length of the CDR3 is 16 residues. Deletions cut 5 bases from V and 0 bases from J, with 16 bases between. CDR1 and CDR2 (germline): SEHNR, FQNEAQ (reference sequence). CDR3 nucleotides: TGTGCCAGCAGCCCTATACTAGCTGAGTACCAAGAGACCCAGTACTTC. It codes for CASSPILAEYQETQYF.

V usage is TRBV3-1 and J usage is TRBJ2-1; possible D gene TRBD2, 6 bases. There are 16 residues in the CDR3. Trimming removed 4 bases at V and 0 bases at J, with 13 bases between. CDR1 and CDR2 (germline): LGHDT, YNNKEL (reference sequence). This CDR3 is CASSLNVGSSYNEQFF. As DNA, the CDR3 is TGTGCCAGCAGCCTAAACGTCGGGAGCTCCTACAATGAGCAGTTCTTC.